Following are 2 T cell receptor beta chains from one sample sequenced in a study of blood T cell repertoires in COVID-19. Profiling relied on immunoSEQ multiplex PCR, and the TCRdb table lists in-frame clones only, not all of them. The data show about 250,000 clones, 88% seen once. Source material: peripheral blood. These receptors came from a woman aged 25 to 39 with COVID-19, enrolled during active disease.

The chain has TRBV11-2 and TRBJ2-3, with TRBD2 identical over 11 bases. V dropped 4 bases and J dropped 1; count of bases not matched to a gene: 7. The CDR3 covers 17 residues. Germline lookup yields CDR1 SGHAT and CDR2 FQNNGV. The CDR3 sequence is CASSSSLAGGRTDTQYF. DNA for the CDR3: TGTGCCAGCAGCTCCTCGCTAGCGGGGGGCCGCACAGATACGCAGTATTTT. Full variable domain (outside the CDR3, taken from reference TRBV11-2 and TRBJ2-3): EAGVAQSPRYKIIEKRQSVAFWCNPISGHATLYWYQQILGQGPKLLIQFQNNGVVDDSQLPKDRFSAERLKGVDSTLKIQPAKLEDSAVYLCASSSSLAGGRTDTQYFGPGTRLTVL.

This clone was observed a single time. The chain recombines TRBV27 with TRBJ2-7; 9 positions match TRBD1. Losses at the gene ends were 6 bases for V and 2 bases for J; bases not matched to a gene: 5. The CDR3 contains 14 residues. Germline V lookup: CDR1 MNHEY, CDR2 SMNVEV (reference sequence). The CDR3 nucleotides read TGTGCCAGCAGACGAGGACAGGGGACCTACGAGCAGTACTTC. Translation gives CASRRGQGTYEQYF.